This record covers a single T cell receptor (beta chain). This sample is part of a study of blood T cell repertoires in COVID-19. Study summary: Samples came from the United States, Italy and Spain, spanning acute and convalescent COVID-19. From T cells, B-cell-depleted T cells, or PBMCs came the material, which was cDNA or gDNA.

Authors' data handling: Amplified reference gene primers provided the basis for estimating nucleated cell counts. Sequencing was performed with immunoSEQ multiplex PCR; in TCRdb, only in-frame clones are kept and a portion is missing. V and J calls and clone size are given by that table; D and trimming were obtained from the DNA. The data contain 80,000 to 100,000 clones, roughly nine tenths of them seen just once; the ten biggest clones take up 4% to 5.5%. Sequencing was performed on peripheral blood. The origin of this receptor is a man between 65 and 85 years old with acute or convalescent COVID-19.

In nucleotides, the CDR3 is TGTGCCAGCAGCCCGGGGGGGCAAGAGACCCAGTACTTC. This encodes CASSPGGQETQYF. V is TRBV3-1 (or the pseudogene TRBV3-2) and J is TRBJ2-5, with 8 bases aligning to TRBD2. The length of the CDR3 is 13 residues. The V gene's germline CDR1 is LGHDT and CDR2 YNNKEL (reference sequence). After removal of 4 bases from V and 2 bases from J, the junction contained 0 bases not matched to a gene.